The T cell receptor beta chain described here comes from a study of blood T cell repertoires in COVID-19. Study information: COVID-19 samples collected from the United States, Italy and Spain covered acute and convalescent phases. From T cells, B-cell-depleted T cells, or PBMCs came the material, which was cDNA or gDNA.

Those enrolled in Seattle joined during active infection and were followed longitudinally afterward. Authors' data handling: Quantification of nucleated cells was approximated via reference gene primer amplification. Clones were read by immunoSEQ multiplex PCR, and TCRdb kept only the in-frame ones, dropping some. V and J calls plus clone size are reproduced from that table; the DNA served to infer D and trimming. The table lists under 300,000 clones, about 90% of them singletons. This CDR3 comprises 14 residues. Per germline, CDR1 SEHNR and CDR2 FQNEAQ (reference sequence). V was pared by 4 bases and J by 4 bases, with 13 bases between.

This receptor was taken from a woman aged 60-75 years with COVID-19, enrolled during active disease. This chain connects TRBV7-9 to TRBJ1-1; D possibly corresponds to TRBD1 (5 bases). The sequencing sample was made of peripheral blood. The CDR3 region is CASSSPAGGTEAFF. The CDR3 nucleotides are TGTGCCAGCAGCTCCCCGGCCGGGGGCACTGAAGCTTTCTTT.